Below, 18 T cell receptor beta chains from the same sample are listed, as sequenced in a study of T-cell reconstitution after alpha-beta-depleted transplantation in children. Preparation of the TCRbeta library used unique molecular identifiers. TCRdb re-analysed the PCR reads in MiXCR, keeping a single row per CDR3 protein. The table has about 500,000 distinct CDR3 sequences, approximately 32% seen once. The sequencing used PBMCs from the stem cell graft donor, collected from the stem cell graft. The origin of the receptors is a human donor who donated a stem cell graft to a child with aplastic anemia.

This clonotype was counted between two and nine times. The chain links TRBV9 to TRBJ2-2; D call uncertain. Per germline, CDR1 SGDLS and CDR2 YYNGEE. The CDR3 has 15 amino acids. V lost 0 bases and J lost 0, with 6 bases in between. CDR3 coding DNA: TGTGCCAGCAGCGTAGATGGGTCGAACACCGGGGAGCTGTTTTTT. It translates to CASSVDGSNTGELFF.

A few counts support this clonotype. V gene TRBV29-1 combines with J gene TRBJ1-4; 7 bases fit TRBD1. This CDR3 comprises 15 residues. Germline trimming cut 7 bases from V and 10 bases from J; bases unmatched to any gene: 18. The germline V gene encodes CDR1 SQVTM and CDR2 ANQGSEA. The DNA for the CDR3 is TGCAGCGCTACAAACACAGGGGTTTTTAGTGGAAAACTGTTTTTT. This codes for CSATNTGVFSGKLFF.

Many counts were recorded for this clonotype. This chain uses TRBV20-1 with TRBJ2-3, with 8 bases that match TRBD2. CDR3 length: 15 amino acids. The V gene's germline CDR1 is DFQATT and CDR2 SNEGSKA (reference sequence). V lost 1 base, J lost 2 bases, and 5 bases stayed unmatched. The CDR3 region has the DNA TGCAGTGCTAGAGGGGTAGCGGGACTCACAGATACGCAGTATTTT. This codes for CSARGVAGLTDTQYF.

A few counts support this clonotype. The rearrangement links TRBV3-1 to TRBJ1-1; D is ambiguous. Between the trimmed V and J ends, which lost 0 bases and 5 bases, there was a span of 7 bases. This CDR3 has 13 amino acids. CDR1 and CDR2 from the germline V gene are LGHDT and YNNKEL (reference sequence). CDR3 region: CASSQDPETEAFF. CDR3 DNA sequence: TGTGCCAGCAGCCAAGATCCCGAAACTGAAGCTTTCTTT.

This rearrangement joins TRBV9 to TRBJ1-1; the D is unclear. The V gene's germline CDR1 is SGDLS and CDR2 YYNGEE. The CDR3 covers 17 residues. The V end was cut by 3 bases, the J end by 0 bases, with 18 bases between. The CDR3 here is CASSASLDFGLNTEAFF. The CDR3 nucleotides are TGTGCCAGCAGCGCCTCTCTCGATTTTGGGCTGAACACTGAAGCTTTCTTT.

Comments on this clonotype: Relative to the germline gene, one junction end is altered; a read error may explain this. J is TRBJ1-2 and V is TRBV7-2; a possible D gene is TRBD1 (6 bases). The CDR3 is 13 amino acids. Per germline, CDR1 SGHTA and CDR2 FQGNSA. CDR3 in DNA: TGTGCCAGCAGCTCACAGGGTATCTATGGCCACACCTTC. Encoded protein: CASSSQGIYGHTF.

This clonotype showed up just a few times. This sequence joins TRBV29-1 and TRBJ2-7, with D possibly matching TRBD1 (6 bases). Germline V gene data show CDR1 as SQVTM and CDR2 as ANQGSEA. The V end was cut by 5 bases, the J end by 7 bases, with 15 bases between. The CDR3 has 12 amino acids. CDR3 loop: CSVLQGPGEQYV. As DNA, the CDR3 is TGCAGCGTTTTACAGGGTCCAGGAGAGCAGTACGTC.

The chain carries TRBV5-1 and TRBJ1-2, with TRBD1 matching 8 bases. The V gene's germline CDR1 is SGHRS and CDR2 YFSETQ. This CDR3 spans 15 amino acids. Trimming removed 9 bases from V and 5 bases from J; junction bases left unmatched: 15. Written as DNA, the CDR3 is TGCGCCACCCACAGAGGGACAGGTCAGGAATATGGCTACACCTTC. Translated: CATHRGTGQEYGYTF.

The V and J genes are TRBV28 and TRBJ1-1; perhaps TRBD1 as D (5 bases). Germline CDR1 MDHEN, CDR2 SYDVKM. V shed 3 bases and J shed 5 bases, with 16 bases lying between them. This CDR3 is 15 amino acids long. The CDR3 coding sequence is TGTGCCAGCAGTTTCCCCCGCCAGGGCCGGACTGAAGCTTTCTTT. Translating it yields CASSFPRQGRTEAFF.

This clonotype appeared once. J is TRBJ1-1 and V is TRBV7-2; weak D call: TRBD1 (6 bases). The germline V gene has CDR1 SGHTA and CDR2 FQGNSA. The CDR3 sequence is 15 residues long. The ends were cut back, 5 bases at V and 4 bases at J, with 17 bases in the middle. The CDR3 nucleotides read TGTGCCAGCAGCCCGGGGGCTGTTGCTTCCACTGAAGCTTTCTTT. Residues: CASSPGAVASTEAFF.

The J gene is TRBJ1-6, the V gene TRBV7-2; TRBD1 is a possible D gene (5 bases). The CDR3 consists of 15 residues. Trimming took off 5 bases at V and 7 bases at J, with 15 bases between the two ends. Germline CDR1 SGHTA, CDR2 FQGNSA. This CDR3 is CASSQFDSSNSPLHF. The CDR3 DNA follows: TGTGCCAGCAGCCAGTTCGACAGTTCAAATTCACCCCTCCACTTT.

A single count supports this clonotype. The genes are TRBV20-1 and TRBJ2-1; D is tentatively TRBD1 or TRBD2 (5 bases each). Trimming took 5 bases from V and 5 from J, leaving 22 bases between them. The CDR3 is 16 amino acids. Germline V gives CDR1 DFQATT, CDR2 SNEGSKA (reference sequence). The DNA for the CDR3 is TGCAGTGCTTCGAGGGGCCTTCGGAGTCTGGACAATGAGCAGTTCTTC. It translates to CSASRGLRSLDNEQFF.

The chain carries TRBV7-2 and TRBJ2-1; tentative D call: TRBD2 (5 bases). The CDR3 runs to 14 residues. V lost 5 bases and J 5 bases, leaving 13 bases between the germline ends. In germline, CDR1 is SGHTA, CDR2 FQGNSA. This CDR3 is CASSPRTANNEQFF. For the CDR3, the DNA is TGTGCCAGCAGCCCCCGGACTGCCAACAATGAGCAGTTCTTC.

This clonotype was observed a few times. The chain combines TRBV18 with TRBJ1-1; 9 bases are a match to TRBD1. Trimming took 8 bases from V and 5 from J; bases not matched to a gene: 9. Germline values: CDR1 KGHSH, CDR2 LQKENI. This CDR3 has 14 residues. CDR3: CASTRDRDKTEAFF. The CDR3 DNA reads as TGTGCCAGCACCCGGGACAGGGATAAAACTGAAGCTTTCTTT.

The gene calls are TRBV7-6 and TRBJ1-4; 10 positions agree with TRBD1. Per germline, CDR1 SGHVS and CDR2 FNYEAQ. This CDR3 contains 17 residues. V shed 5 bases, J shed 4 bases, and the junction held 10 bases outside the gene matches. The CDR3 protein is CASSKGTGERVNEKLFF. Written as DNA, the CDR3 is TGTGCCAGCAGCAAAGGGACAGGGGAGAGGGTTAATGAAAAACTGTTTTTT.

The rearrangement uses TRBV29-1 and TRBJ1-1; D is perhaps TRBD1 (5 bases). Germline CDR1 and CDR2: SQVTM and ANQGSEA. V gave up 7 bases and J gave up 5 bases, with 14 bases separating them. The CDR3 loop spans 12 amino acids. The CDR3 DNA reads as TGCAGCGAATCTAGGGGAGATACTGAAGCTTTCTTT. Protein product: CSESRGDTEAFF.

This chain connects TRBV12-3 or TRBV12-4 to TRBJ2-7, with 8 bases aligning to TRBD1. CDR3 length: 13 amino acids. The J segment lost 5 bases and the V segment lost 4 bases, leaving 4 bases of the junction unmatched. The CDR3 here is CASSSRQGNEQYF. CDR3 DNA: TGTGCCAGCAGTTCCAGACAGGGGAACGAGCAGTACTTC.

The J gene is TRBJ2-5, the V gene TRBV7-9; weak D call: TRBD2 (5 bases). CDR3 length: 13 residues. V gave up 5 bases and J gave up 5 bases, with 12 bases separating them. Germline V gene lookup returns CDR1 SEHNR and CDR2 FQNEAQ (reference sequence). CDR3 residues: CASSNGVGETQYF. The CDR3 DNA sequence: TGTGCCAGCAGCAACGGGGTCGGGGAGACCCAGTACTTC.